The clone carrying this T cell receptor beta chain was observed a single time. Method: immunoSEQ multiplex PCR; TCRdb's copy keeps in-frame clones and lacks some. The data hold more than 75,000 clones, with 70% to 85% observed a single time. Germline V gene data show CDR1 as MDHEN and CDR2 as SYDVKM. The J segment lost 3 bases and the V segment lost 6 bases, leaving 8 bases of the junction unmatched. The CDR3 runs 14 residues. This sample is drawn from a study of radiation and T cells in renal cell carcinoma. Specified time point: baseline pretreatment blood. As for treatment: 15 Gy SBRT to primary tumor, nephrectomy 4 weeks later.

This chain joins TRBV28 and TRBJ2-7; 7 positions match TRBD1. The source is a man in his fifties or sixties with renal cell carcinoma. The material sequenced was blood, taken from a patient whose treatment included radiotherapy and nephrectomy. Written as DNA, the CDR3 is TGTGCCAGCAGCCCGGGACAGCACATCTACGAGCAGTACTTC. This translates into CASSPGQHIYEQYF.